This T cell receptor (beta chain) was sequenced for a study of cytomegalovirus exposure and HLA in healthy donors. Study-wide points: Roughly uniform sequencing depth across donors was assumed, possibly incorrectly. In vitro work confirmed that a few CMV-associated chains recognize CMV antigens.

PCR primers comprised 60 Vbeta and 13 Jbeta primers. Clones were read by immunoSEQ multiplex PCR, and TCRdb kept only the in-frame ones, dropping some. The data hold 200,000 to 250,000 clones, with roughly 80% observed a single time. CDR1 is MDHEN, CDR2 SYDVKM, per germline. This CDR3 has 12 amino acids. The V end was cut by 9 bases, the J end by 7 bases, with 16 bases between. On this clone: Its target is unknown.

The chain combines TRBV28 with TRBJ2-7; perhaps TRBD2 as D (5 bases). The sample comprised PBMCs. The source is a girl aged 5 to 17 in good health and CMV-seronegative. The CDR3 region is CASTTGVGEQYF. The CDR3 DNA sequence: TGTGCCAGTACAACCGGGGTCGGGGAGCAGTACTTC.